These T cell receptor beta chains were read from a single sample in a study of T-cell reconstitution after alpha-beta-depleted transplantation in children. One entry per CDR3 protein, called by TCRdb with MiXCR from the PCR reads. Here the sample spans about 480,000 distinct CDR3 sequences, roughly an eighth being singletons. Material: PBMCs from the stem cell graft donor, obtained from the stem cell graft. The receptors shown here come from a human donor who donated a stem cell graft to a child with combined immunodeficiency. Each CDR3 is given with its conserved first and last residue. D genes are given only for firm matches. Clone size is stated in some rows and not others, as once, few, many or a class when expanded.

D gene	clone size	V gene	CDR3 length	J gene	CDR3 protein	CDR3 DNA
-	-	TRBV10-3	13	TRBJ1-4	CAIKDSLNEKLFF	TGTGCCATCAAGGACAGCCTTAATGAAAAACTGTTTTTT
-	few	TRBV7-3	14	TRBJ2-5	CASSLSPRQETQYF	TGTGCCAGCAGCTTGTCCCCCAGGCAAGAGACCCAGTACTTC
-	few	TRBV6-1	15	TRBJ2-7	CASRFAGAPSYEQYF	TGTGCCAGCAGGTTTGCAGGGGCCCCTTCCTACGAGCAGTACTTC
-	few	TRBV6-2/TRBV6-3	18	TRBJ2-7	CASSYSGVPYSLAYEQYF	TGTGCCAGCAGTTACTCCGGGGTCCCCTACAGTCTCGCCTACGAGCAGTACTTC
TRBD2	-	TRBV9	15	TRBJ2-5	CASSEKRGVQETQYF	TGTGCCAGCAGCGAGAAACGGGGGGTCCAAGAGACCCAGTACTTC
-	few	TRBV29-1	12	TRBJ2-7	CSVGPASREQYF	TGCAGCGTTGGACCGGCTTCAAGGGAGCAGTACTTC
-	-	TRBV6-1	14	TRBJ1-1	CASRHRFGATEAFF	TGTGCCAGCAGGCACCGATTTGGGGCTACTGAAGCTTTCTTT
TRBD1	few	TRBV7-2	14	TRBJ2-7	CASSVRDSSYEQYF	TGTGCCAGCAGCGTCCGGGACAGCTCCTACGAGCAGTACTTC
-	many	TRBV5-6	15	TRBJ2-4	CASSSYRAAKNIQYF	TGTGCCAGCAGCTCCTATAGGGCGGCCAAAAACATTCAGTACTTC
-	-	TRBV24-1	13	TRBJ2-5	CATSDNREETQYF	TGTGCCACCAGTGACAACAGGGAAGAGACCCAGTACTTC
-	many	TRBV12-3/TRBV12-4	13	TRBJ2-7	CASSFMRVFEQYF	TGTGCCAGCAGTTTTATGCGGGTGTTCGAGCAGTACTTC
-	many	TRBV11-3	13	TRBJ2-4	CASSLGEGNIQYF	TGTGCCAGCAGCTTGGGGGAAGGCAACATTCAGTACTTC
-	many	TRBV12-3/TRBV12-4	14	TRBJ1-6	CASSLDRAGTPLHF	TGTGCCAGCAGTTTAGACCGGGCCGGTACACCCCTCCACTTT
-	many	TRBV21-1	12	TRBJ2-1	CASSIEPNEQFF	TGTGCCAGCAGCATAGAGCCCAATGAGCAGTTCTTC
-	-	TRBV28	16	TRBJ2-3	CASSPQGTRTVDTQYF	TGTGCCAGCAGTCCACAGGGTACGAGGACCGTAGATACGCAGTATTTT
-	many	TRBV7-8	16	TRBJ2-3	CASSLGWGTNTDTQYF	TGTGCCAGCAGCTTAGGATGGGGGACGAACACAGATACGCAGTATTTT
-	-	TRBV12-3/TRBV12-4	14	TRBJ2-1	CASTDRYNNNEQFF	TGTGCCAGCACCGACAGATACAATAACAATGAGCAGTTCTTC
-	few	TRBV4-3	13	TRBJ2-7	CASSPGNRYEQYF	TGCGCCAGCAGCCCCGGGAACCGCTACGAGCAGTACTTC
-	many	TRBV28	14	TRBJ2-7	CASSSPTVHYEQYF	TGTGCCAGCAGTTCCCCGACTGTACACTACGAGCAGTACTTC
-	-	TRBV6-5	17	TRBJ2-6	CASSYSRYSSGANVLTF	TGTGCCAGCAGTTACTCGAGGTACAGCTCCGGGGCCAACGTCCTGACTTTC
TRBD1	few	TRBV28	19	TRBJ2-2	CASTFLTLGGQGATGELFF	TGTGCCAGCACCTTCCTCACACTAGGGGGACAGGGAGCTACCGGGGAGCTGTTTTTT
TRBD1	many	TRBV5-1	15	TRBJ2-1	CASSLGDRGRDEQFF	TGCGCCAGCAGCTTGGGCGACAGGGGGCGGGATGAGCAGTTCTTC
TRBD2	-	TRBV29-1	14	TRBJ2-5	CSVGSSGNEETQYF	TGCAGCGTCGGGAGTAGCGGGAATGAAGAGACCCAGTACTTC